The 29 T cell receptor beta chains below come from one sample, sequenced in a study of blood T cell repertoires in COVID-19. The method was immunoSEQ multiplex PCR; TCRdb's version includes in-frame clones alone and lacks a portion of them. This sample has about 430,000 clones, with roughly 89% found just once. The sequenced material came from peripheral blood. Receptor source: a man between 18 and 29 years old with COVID-19, enrolled during active disease.

V and J are TRBV19 and TRBJ1-1, with D perhaps TRBD1 (5 bases). Germline V gene sequence: CDR1 LNHDA, CDR2 SQIVND (reference sequence). CDR3 length: 14 amino acids. The germline V and J ends were trimmed by 0 bases and 1 base, with 6 bases remaining between them. DNA of the CDR3: TGTGCCAGTAGTATAGACAGGGCGAACACTGAAGCTTTCTTT. Amino acids: CASSIDRANTEAFF.

The gene calls are TRBV6-5 and TRBJ1-1; TRBD1 matches 7 bases. With V trimmed by 5 bases and J by 9 bases, 6 bases remained unmatched. The germline CDR1 and CDR2 sequences are MNHEY and SVGAGI. The CDR3 loop spans 12 amino acids. This CDR3 reads CASSPGTAQAFF. The DNA for the CDR3 is TGTGCCAGCAGTCCCGGGACAGCCCAAGCTTTCTTT.

V and J are TRBV2 and TRBJ1-1; D is perhaps TRBD1 (6 bases). The CDR3 runs 13 residues. In germline, CDR1 is SNHLY, CDR2 FYNNEI. The germline V and J ends were trimmed by 6 bases and 5 bases, with 13 bases remaining between them. For the CDR3, the DNA is TGTGCCAGCAGGATGGGGGCTGAAACTGAAGCTTTCTTT. Its translation: CASRMGAETEAFF.

As for this clone: Other DNA sequences in the sample encode the same CDR3. The chain joins TRBV15 to TRBJ1-1; a possible D gene is TRBD1 (6 bases). This CDR3 spans 16 amino acids. Germline V gives CDR1 LNHNV, CDR2 YYDKDF (reference sequence). The ends were cut back, 2 bases at V and 5 bases at J, with 18 bases in the middle. As DNA, the CDR3 is TGTGCCACCAGCAGACCCATGGGGGGGCTGGGTACTGAAGCTTTCTTT. Translating gives CATSRPMGGLGTEAFF.

The chain links TRBV18 to TRBJ2-3; TRBD1 aligns across 7 bases. The V segment lost 3 bases and the J segment 7 bases; nucleotides outside the gene matches: 7. CDR3 size: 14 residues. Germline V gene sequence: CDR1 KGHSH, CDR2 LQKENI. The CDR3 spells CASSPDRLQHTQYF. The CDR3 coding sequence is TGTGCCAGCTCACCGGACAGGCTCCAACATACGCAGTATTTT.

J is TRBJ2-3 and V is TRBV6-5; D unresolved. The CDR3 runs 13 residues. From germline, CDR1 is MNHEY and CDR2 SVGAGI. Trimming took 6 bases from V and 2 from J, leaving 9 bases between them. The CDR3 sequence: CASRPLDTDTQYF. CDR3 DNA sequence: TGTGCCAGCAGACCCCTAGACACAGATACGCAGTATTTT.

This rearrangement joins TRBV5-4 to TRBJ1-1, with 9 bases fitting TRBD1. CDR1 is SGHNT, CDR2 YYREEE, per germline (reference sequence). This CDR3 region has 15 residues. The V gene end was trimmed by 4 bases and the J gene end by 3 bases; junction bases not matched to a gene: 7. This CDR3 reads CASSGTGKGDTEAFF. CDR3 sequence (DNA): TGTGCCAGCAGCGGGACAGGGAAAGGGGACACTGAAGCTTTCTTT.

The chain carries TRBV29-1 and TRBJ2-1; the D gene is possibly TRBD1 (6 bases). This CDR3 is 16 amino acids long. Germline V gene sequence: CDR1 SQVTM, CDR2 ANQGSEA. The V end was cut by 4 bases, the J end by 8 bases, with 24 bases between. For the CDR3, the DNA is TGCAGCGTTGCCAGGGGTCCCCGGCCAGAGTGGGATGAGCAGTTCTTC. Its translation is CSVARGPRPEWDEQFF.

This clone has only one observation. The genes are TRBV28 and TRBJ2-7, with 8 bases fitting TRBD1. Germline V gives CDR1 MDHEN, CDR2 SYDVKM. J lost 4 bases, V lost 6 bases, and 8 bases had no gene match. The CDR3 totals 14 residues. The CDR3 DNA is TGTGCCAGCAGGCTACAGACAGGGGAGTACGAGCAGTACTTC. Its protein product is CASRLQTGEYEQYF.

The V gene is TRBV19, the J gene TRBJ2-5; 8 bases map to TRBD2. V lost 2 bases, J lost 1 base, and 3 bases stayed unmatched. Germline CDR1 reads LNHDA; CDR2 reads SQIVND (reference sequence). The CDR3 is 15 residues long. CDR3 bases: TGTGCCAGTAGTATAAGCGGGAGTCCCCAAGAGACCCAGTACTTC. Translation: CASSISGSPQETQYF.

CDR3 loop: CASKNTSPNSPLHF. CDR3 bases: TGTGCCAGCAAGAATACTTCACCAAATTCACCCCTCCACTTT. This chain connects TRBV6-5 to TRBJ1-6; no firm D call. Germline CDR1 and CDR2: MNHEY and SVGAGI. The CDR3 length is 14 residues. The V gene lost 7 bases and the J gene lost 7 bases, with 14 bases spanning the gap.

This sequence joins TRBV30 and TRBJ1-2; a weak D match, TRBD1 (5 bases). The V and J ends lost 3 bases and 7 bases respectively, with 15 bases between them. Per germline, CDR1 GTSNPN and CDR2 SVGIG (reference sequence). This CDR3 contains 13 residues. The CDR3: CAWSPLREAGYTF. The CDR3 DNA reads TGTGCCTGGAGCCCACTCAGGGAGGCTGGCTACACCTTC.

The chain recombines TRBV21-1 with TRBJ2-7; the tabulated D call, TRBD1, remains unverified against the DNA. TRBV21-1 constitutes a pseudogene. The CDR3 has 16 residues. This CDR3 is CASTFPRVGLSYEQYF. The CDR3 DNA follows: TGTGCCAGCACTTTCCCCAGGGTGGGCTTATCCTACGAGCAGTACTTC.

This chain links TRBV3-1 (or the pseudogene TRBV3-2) with TRBJ2-1, with TRBD2 matching over 11 bases. The trim removed 2 bases at V and 0 bases at J, leaving 9 bases unmatched. The CDR3 consists of 19 residues. Per the germline V gene, CDR1 is LGHDT and CDR2 is YNNKEL (reference sequence). Here the CDR3 DNA reads TGTGCCAGCAGCCAAAGGGTGGCTAGCGGGGGGAGCTCCTACAATGAGCAGTTCTTC. The encoded protein is CASSQRVASGGSSYNEQFF.

CDR3 in amino acids: CASMVTGAETQYF. The CDR3 DNA is TGTGCCAGCATGGTAACGGGAGCAGAGACCCAGTACTTC. The genes are TRBV6-5 and TRBJ2-5; D is perhaps TRBD2 (6 bases). The CDR3 runs to 13 residues. Trimming took 7 bases from V and 4 from J, leaving 13 bases between them. Germline V gene lookup returns CDR1 MNHEY and CDR2 SVGAGI.

V gene TRBV6-5 combines with J gene TRBJ1-6; D possibly corresponds to TRBD1 (5 bases). The CDR3 has 15 amino acids. Germline V gene data show CDR1 as MNHEY and CDR2 as SVGAGI. Trimming removed 4 bases at V and 5 bases at J, with 12 bases between. CDR3 loop: CASSWEGPDNSPLHF. The CDR3 DNA follows: TGTGCCAGCAGTTGGGAGGGACCGGATAATTCACCCCTCCACTTT.

The chain has TRBV5-1 and TRBJ1-6; no clear D gene. Germline loops: CDR1 SGHRS, CDR2 YFSETQ. V was clipped by 4 bases and J by 12 bases, with 26 bases between them. The CDR3 has 17 amino acids. CDR3 coding DNA: TGCGCCAGCAGCCCCACCCTTTCCAGGACTCCCGAGGAACCCCTCCACTTT. It yields the protein CASSPTLSRTPEEPLHF.

This clone was counted a few times. In the same sample, other DNA sequences code for this CDR3. The chain links TRBV4-1 to TRBJ2-7; TRBD2 matches at 10 bases. This CDR3 is 15 amino acids long. CDR1 MGHRA and CDR2 YSYEKL come from the germline V gene. J was trimmed by 0 bases and V by 1 base; bases with no gene match: 0. This CDR3 is CASSQASGSSYEQYF. The DNA for the CDR3 is TGCGCCAGCAGCCAAGCTAGCGGGAGCTCCTACGAGCAGTACTTC.

The CDR3 here is CASSLVGQGVSDTQYF. CDR3 bases: TGCGCCAGCAGCTTGGTTGGACAGGGGGTTTCAGATACGCAGTATTTT. The V call is TRBV5-1, the J call TRBJ2-3, with 10 bases that match TRBD1. Germline CDR1 reads SGHRS; CDR2 reads YFSETQ. CDR3 length equals 16 residues. V trimming: 0 bases; J trimming: 4 bases; junction bases outside the gene matches: 5. The entire variable domain, with the rest obtained from reference TRBV5-1 and TRBJ2-3, is as follows: KAGVTQTPRYLIKTRGQQVTLSCSPISGHRSVSWYQQTPGQGLQFLFEYFSETQRNKGNFPGRFSGRQFSNSRSEMNVSTLELGDSALYLCASSLVGQGVSDTQYFGPGTRLTVL.

This clone was seen only once. This chain connects TRBV3-1 (or the pseudogene TRBV3-2) to TRBJ2-1, with 8 bases lining up with TRBD2. Germline V gene data show CDR1 as LGHDT and CDR2 as YNNKEL (reference sequence). V shed 4 bases and J 8 bases; nucleotides not matched to a gene: 13. The CDR3 is 16 residues long. In DNA, the CDR3 is TGTGCCAGCAGCCGGGAAATGGGACTAGAGTCCCATGAGCAGTTCTTC. Its protein is CASSREMGLESHEQFF.

The chain combines TRBV10-2 with TRBJ1-5; 7 nucleotides agree with TRBD1. The V segment lost 3 bases and the J segment 6 bases; nucleotides outside the gene matches: 8. Germline V lookup: CDR1 WSHSY, CDR2 SAAADI. The CDR3 has 15 residues. The CDR3: CASSESRGVGQPQHF. In DNA, the CDR3 is TGCGCCAGCAGTGAAAGCAGGGGGGTTGGTCAGCCCCAGCATTTT.

The chain links TRBV19 to TRBJ2-1; the match to TRBD1 covers 8 bases. Losses at the gene ends were 10 bases for V and 1 base for J; bases not matched to a gene: 9. The CDR3 is 15 amino acids. CDR1 is LNHDA, CDR2 SQIVND, per germline (reference sequence). CDR3 in DNA: TGTGCCACCCTCCGAGACAGGGGATCCTACAATGAGCAGTTCTTC. Its protein product is CATLRDRGSYNEQFF.

The chain joins TRBV13 to TRBJ1-2; D possibly corresponds to TRBD1 (6 bases). This CDR3 comprises 14 residues. Trimming stripped 5 bases from V and 8 bases from J, with 18 bases between. Germline V lookup: CDR1 PRHDT, CDR2 FYEKMQ (reference sequence). The CDR3 nucleotides read TGTGCCAGCAGCCGGGGGGCCGAGGGTTGGGGCTACACCTTC. As protein: CASSRGAEGWGYTF.

J is TRBJ2-2 and V is TRBV9; no clear D. Germline V gives CDR1 SGDLS, CDR2 YYNGEE. The CDR3 runs 14 residues. V was trimmed by 4 bases and J by 5 bases, leaving 12 bases between them. The CDR3 sequence: CASSPRLLTGELFF. The CDR3 DNA follows: TGTGCCAGCAGCCCTCGTCTCCTAACCGGGGAGCTGTTTTTT.

The gene calls are TRBV7-8 and TRBJ2-7; 9 bases are a match to TRBD1. From germline, CDR1 is SGHVS and CDR2 FQNEAQ. The CDR3 extends over 16 amino acids. J gave up 3 bases and V 3 bases, and 9 bases lay outside the gene matches. CDR3 in DNA: TGTGCCAGCAGCTTGGCTGAGACAGGGGGACTCTACGAGCAGTACTTC. Its translation is CASSLAETGGLYEQYF. Together with reference TRBV7-8 and TRBJ2-7, the CDR3 gives the full variable domain: GAGVSQSPRYKVAKRGQDVALRCDPISGHVSLFWYQQALGQGPEFLTYFQNEAQLDKSGLPSDRFFAERPEGSVSTLKIQRTQQEDSAVYLCASSLAETGGLYEQYFGPGTRLTVT.

The CDR3: CAISTGYNSPLHF. DNA of the CDR3: TGTGCCATCAGTACGGGCTATAATTCACCCCTCCACTTT. V is TRBV10-3 and J is TRBJ1-6; D gene unclear. V was pared by 5 bases and J by 3 bases, with 5 bases between. Germline V gene sequence: CDR1 ENHRY, CDR2 SYGVKD. The CDR3 is 13 residues long.

V gene TRBV5-6 combines with J gene TRBJ1-2; TRBD1 aligns across 9 bases. The CDR3 is 15 residues long. Losses at the gene ends were 0 bases for V and 3 bases for J; bases not matched to a gene: 3. Germline lookup yields CDR1 SGHDT and CDR2 YYEEEE. The CDR3 loop reads CASSLGGQGYYGYTF. CDR3 in DNA: TGTGCCAGCAGCTTGGGGGGACAGGGTTACTATGGCTACACCTTC.

This chain joins TRBV7-6 and TRBJ2-1, with D tentatively TRBD2 (6 bases). The CDR3 is 12 amino acids. The germline CDR1 and CDR2 sequences are SGHVS and FNYEAQ. The V gene lost 5 bases and the J gene lost 11 bases, with 13 bases spanning the gap. CDR3: CASSPASEKQFF. As DNA, the CDR3 is TGTGCCAGCAGCCCAGCTAGCGAGAAGCAGTTCTTC.

The chain recombines TRBV15 with TRBJ2-5; no firm D call. The CDR3 contains 13 residues. CDR1 is LNHNV and CDR2 is YYDKDF in the germline V gene (reference sequence). The V end lost 1 base, the J end lost 4 bases, and 7 bases lay between the germline ends. The CDR3 here is CATSRAPGETQYF. In nucleotides, the CDR3 is TGTGCCACCAGCAGAGCCCCGGGAGAGACCCAGTACTTC.